This TCR beta chain was recorded in a study of blood T cells in healthy people across ages. A second PCR of 7 to 11 cycles used a sample-barcoded 5' primer and a J-beta primer mix. TCRdb ran MiXCR on the 5' RACE reads and lists one entry per CDR3 protein. In the table there are under 1 million distinct CDR3 sequences, roughly 44% of which are singletons. The CDR3 loop spans 16 amino acids. The germline CDR1 and CDR2 sequences are MNHNS and SASEGT. The ends were cut back, 5 bases at V and 8 bases at J, with 24 bases in the middle. Study conclusions and caveats: Older individuals had lower TCR beta diversity per million T cells (the decline was roughly linear).

Researchers report isolating at least 7 million PBMCs per sample. Turning to this clonotype: Antigen unknown.

The receptor comes from a man aged 55-75 years in good health. Sequencing was done on a sample of blood. The V and J genes are TRBV6-1 and TRBJ1-2; D remains ambiguous. As DNA, the CDR3 is TGTGCCAGCAGTCTGGGCGGGATGGAGATAGTTGGGGGCTACACCTTC. As protein: CASSLGGMEIVGGYTF.